This T cell receptor (beta chain) was sequenced during a study of blood T cell repertoires in COVID-19. The CDR3 consists of 17 residues. CDR1 and CDR2 from the germline V gene are LNHDA and SQIVND (reference sequence). V shed 4 bases and J 6 bases; nucleotides not matched to a gene: 13. TCRdb keeps only in-frame clones here, not all; method: immunoSEQ multiplex PCR. Of 95,000 to 150,000 clones listed, roughly four fifths are singletons. The sequencing sample was made of peripheral blood. The chain combines TRBV19 with TRBJ1-5, with 9 positions matching TRBD1. This TCR came from a human donor in a cohort sampled during active COVID-19. The CDR3 protein is CASSRGQGTPLGQPQHF. The CDR3 DNA is TGTGCCAGTAGTAGGGGACAGGGTACCCCCTTAGGTCAGCCCCAGCATTTT.